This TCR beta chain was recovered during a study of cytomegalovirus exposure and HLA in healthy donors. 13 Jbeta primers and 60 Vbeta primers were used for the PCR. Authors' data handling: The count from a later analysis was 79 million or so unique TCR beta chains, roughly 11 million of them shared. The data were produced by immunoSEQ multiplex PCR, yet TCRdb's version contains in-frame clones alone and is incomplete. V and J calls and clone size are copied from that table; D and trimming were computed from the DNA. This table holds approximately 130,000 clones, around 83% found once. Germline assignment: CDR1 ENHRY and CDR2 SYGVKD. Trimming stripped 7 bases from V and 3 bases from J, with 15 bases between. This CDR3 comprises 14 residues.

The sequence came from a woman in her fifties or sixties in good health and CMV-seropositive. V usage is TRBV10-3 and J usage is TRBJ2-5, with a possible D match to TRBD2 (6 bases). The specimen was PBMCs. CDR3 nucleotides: TGTGCCATCAAGAGGGCAGGCGGGGAAGAGACCCAGTACTTC. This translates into CAIKRAGGEETQYF.